This T cell receptor beta chain was documented in a study of blood T cell repertoires in COVID-19. About the research overall: Researchers got acute and convalescent COVID-19 samples from the United States, Italy and Spain. T cells, B-cell-depleted T cells, or PBMCs supplied cDNA or gDNA.

Repertoires were generated with immunoSEQ multiplex PCR, while TCRdb's copy carries only in-frame clones and drops some. The sample lists about 250,000 clones, approximately 86% seen once, with under 2% in the top ten. Enrolled through a virtual design, the participants were between roughly 18 and 95 years of age and came from about two dozen US areas. In Cohort 3, a recovered donor had either two negative PCRs, clearance, or symptom resolution. Per the germline V gene, CDR1 is ENHRY and CDR2 is SYGVKD. V gave up 1 base and J gave up 6 bases, with 9 bases separating them. The CDR3 extends over 13 amino acids.

The rearrangement uses TRBV10-3 and TRBJ1-2; possible D gene TRBD1, 5 bases. The origin of this receptor is a woman aged 50 to 60 who had recovered from COVID-19. Source material: PBMCs or T cells enriched from blood (not recorded which). The CDR3 protein is CAISEFREDGYTF. CDR3 coding DNA: TGTGCCATCAGTGAGTTCAGGGAAGATGGCTACACCTTC.